The clone carrying this T cell receptor (beta chain) appeared many times. The antigen is not known. This sample was included in a study of T cells in Graves' hyperthyroidism and ophthalmopathy. Patients aged 18 to 65 had newly diagnosed hyperthyroidism of under 2 months' duration. This CDR3 has 13 amino acids. Germline CDR1 and CDR2: MRHNA and SNTAGT. Deletions cut 10 bases from V and 3 bases from J, with 13 bases between. There were TCR beta CDR3 regions amplified from RNA transcripts. When the TCR CDR3 underwent first-round RT-PCR, the HTBI primer set was used. TCRdb itself ran the multiplex PCR reads through MiXCR, one entry per CDR3 protein. The profile shows hundreds of thousands of distinct CDR3 sequences, approximately 19% of them singletons. Notes on the study in general: Ophthalmopathy got predicted by the model a median roughly 6.4 months before its onset. Clonotypes that were expanded in thyroid above 0.001 mostly appeared in blood too.

The chain has TRBV6-4 and TRBJ1-5; perhaps TRBD1 as D (5 bases). The receptor was derived from a woman younger than 30 with Graves' hyperthyroidism. Sequencing input: blood. The CDR3 nucleotides are TGTGCCACCGCGGAGGGGCCCAATCAGCCCCAGCATTTT. Translation gives CATAEGPNQPQHF.